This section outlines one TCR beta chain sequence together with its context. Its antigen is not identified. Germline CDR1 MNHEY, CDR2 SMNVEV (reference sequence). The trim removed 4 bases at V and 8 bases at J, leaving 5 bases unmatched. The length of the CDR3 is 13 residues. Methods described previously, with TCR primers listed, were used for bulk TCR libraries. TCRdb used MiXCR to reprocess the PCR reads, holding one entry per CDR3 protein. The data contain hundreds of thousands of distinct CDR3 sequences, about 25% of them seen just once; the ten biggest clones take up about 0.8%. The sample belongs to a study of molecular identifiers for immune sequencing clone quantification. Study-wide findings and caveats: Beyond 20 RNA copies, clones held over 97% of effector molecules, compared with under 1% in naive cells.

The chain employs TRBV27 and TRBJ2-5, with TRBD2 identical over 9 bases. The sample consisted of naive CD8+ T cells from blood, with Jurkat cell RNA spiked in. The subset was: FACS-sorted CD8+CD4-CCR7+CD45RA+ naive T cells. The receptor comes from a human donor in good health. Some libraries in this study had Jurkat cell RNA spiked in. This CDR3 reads CASSSGTSYTQYF. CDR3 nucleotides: TGTGCCAGCAGTTCCGGGACTAGCTATACCCAGTACTTC.